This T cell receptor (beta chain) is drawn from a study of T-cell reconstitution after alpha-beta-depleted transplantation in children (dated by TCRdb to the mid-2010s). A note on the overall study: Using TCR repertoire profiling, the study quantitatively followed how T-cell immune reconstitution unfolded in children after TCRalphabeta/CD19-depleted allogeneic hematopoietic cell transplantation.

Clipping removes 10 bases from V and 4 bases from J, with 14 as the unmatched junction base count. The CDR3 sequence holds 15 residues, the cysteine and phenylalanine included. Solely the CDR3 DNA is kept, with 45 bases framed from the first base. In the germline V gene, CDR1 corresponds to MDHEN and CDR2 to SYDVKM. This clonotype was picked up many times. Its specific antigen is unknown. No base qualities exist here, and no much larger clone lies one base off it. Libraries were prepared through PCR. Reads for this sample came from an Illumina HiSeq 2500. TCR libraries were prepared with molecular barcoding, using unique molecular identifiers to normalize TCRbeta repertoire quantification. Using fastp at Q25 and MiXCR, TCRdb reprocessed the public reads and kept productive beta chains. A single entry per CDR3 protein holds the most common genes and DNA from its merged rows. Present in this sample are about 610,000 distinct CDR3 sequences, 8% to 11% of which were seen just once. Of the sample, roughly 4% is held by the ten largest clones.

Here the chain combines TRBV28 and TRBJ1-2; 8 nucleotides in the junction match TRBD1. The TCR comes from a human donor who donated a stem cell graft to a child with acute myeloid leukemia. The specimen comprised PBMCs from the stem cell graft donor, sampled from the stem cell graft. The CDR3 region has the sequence CATYRQGRFFYGYTF. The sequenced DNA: TGTGCCACGTATCGACAGGGGCGGTTTTTCTATGGCTACACCTTC.